This TCR beta chain was found in a study of blood T cell repertoires in COVID-19. Study background: PBMCs, B-cell-depleted T cells, or T cells were the source of the cDNA or gDNA that made up the material.

Trimming removed 6 bases from V and 0 bases from J, with 6 bases in between. The germline V gene encodes CDR1 LGHNT and CDR2 FRNRAP. CDR3 size: 13 residues. TCRdb's table, derived via immunoSEQ multiplex PCR, lists solely in-frame clones and lacks some. The sample includes about 290,000 clones, approximately 90% seen only once; the top ten take about 4.6%. Source material: peripheral blood. The receptor's source is a man aged 40-50 years with acute or convalescent COVID-19. This chain uses TRBV12-5 with TRBJ1-5; no clear D. CDR3 in amino acids: CASGPYSNQPQHF. The CDR3 bases are TGTGCTAGTGGCCCCTATAGCAATCAGCCCCAGCATTTT. Full variable domain (missing parts from reference TRBV12-5 and TRBJ1-5): DARVTQTPRHKVTEMGQEVTMRCQPILGHNTVFWYRQTMMQGLELLAYFRNRAPLDDSGMPKDRFSAEMPDATLATLKIQPSEPRDSAVYFCASGPYSNQPQHFGDGTRLSIL.